This T cell receptor beta chain was profiled in a study of beta chain features in type 1 diabetes. Sequencing targeted expressed TCRB transcripts, as all isolated RNA had been reverse transcribed. Method: immunoSEQ multiplex PCR; TCRdb's copy keeps in-frame clones and lacks some. The sample records some 700,000 clones, roughly 12% being singletons. The CDR3 extends over 13 amino acids. V lost 0 bases, J lost 5 bases, and 4 bases lay in between. Germline V CDR1 and CDR2: MDHEN, SYDVKM. Study findings and constraints: A moderate, significant TCRB CDR3 shortening appeared in type 1 diabetes across four CD4+ subsets.

In its sample, this clone was seen a few times. Its matching antigen is unknown. The sequenced sample consisted of naive CD4+ T cells from blood. This clonotype was obtained from a man aged 18 to 29 with type 1 diabetes. The V gene is TRBV28, the J gene TRBJ2-2; no clear D gene. The DNA for the CDR3 is TGTGCCAGCAGTTTATGGGGAACCGGGGAGCTGTTTTTT. Residues: CASSLWGTGELFF.